This is a list of T cell receptor beta chains from one sample in a study of T-cell reconstitution after alpha-beta-depleted transplantation in children. TCRdb itself ran the PCR reads through MiXCR, one entry per CDR3 protein. Seen here are 450,000 to 600,000 distinct CDR3 sequences, approximately 16% observed once, and the top ten hold approximately 3%. Source: PBMCs from the stem cell graft donor, taken from the stem cell graft. These receptors originate from a human donor who donated a stem cell graft to a child with acute lymphoblastic leukemia. CDR3s include the opening cysteine and the closing phenylalanine or tryptophan.

length: 14
V: TRBV5-1
CDR3: CASSPTGRWQPQHF

length: 15
V: TRBV6-1
CDR3: CASSDRGSSSYEQYF

length: 14
V: TRBV5-1
CDR3: CASSLGQGFSEQYF

length: 15
V: TRBV5-1
CDR3: CASSLMGQANTEAFF

length: 13
V: TRBV12-3/TRBV12-4
CDR3: CASSLNRVVEQYF

length: 14
V: TRBV27
CDR3: CASSDRGSVNEQFF

length: 15
V: TRBV7-2
CDR3: CASSSDRGPQETQYF

length: 14
V: TRBV7-9
CDR3: CASTDGAGMYEQYF

length: 15
V: TRBV24-1
CDR3: CATSGFGSSYNEQFF

length: 13
V: TRBV24-1
CDR3: CATSDSLAGRQYF